These 7 T cell receptor beta chains came from one sample sequenced in a study. TCRdb recomputed calls from the RT-PCR reads with MiXCR, one row per CDR3 protein. The table lists about 700,000 distinct CDR3 sequences, 12% to 15% of them singletons, with about 3.9% in the top ten. The sample taken for sequencing was memory CD4+ T cells from blood. The receptors come from a female donor in good health, serving as a healthy control.

The gene calls are TRBV28 and TRBJ2-3, with TRBD1 matching over 10 bases. This CDR3 has 16 amino acids. The V segment lost 3 bases and the J segment 4 bases; nucleotides outside the gene matches: 7. Germline CDR1 is MDHEN and CDR2 is SYDVKM. This CDR3 is CASSLAGTGDADTQYF. For the CDR3, the DNA is TGTGCCAGCAGTTTGGCCGGGACAGGGGATGCAGATACGCAGTATTTT.

The chain uses TRBV20-1 and TRBJ2-1, with 16 bases aligning to TRBD2. The CDR3 is made up of 17 amino acids. Germline loops: CDR1 DFQATT, CDR2 SNEGSKA (reference sequence). Losses at the gene ends were 0 bases for V and 9 bases for J; bases not matched to a gene: 8. CDR3 sequence: CSARDLGLAGGPGEQFF. The CDR3 DNA follows: TGCAGTGCTAGAGACCTGGGACTAGCGGGAGGGCCGGGTGAGCAGTTCTTC.

The chain uses TRBV3-1 and TRBJ1-2; 7 bases fit TRBD1. CDR1 is LGHDT, CDR2 YNNKEL, per germline (reference sequence). The CDR3 is made up of 15 amino acids. V lost 3 bases to trimming and J lost 8 bases; unmatched junction nucleotides: 12. The CDR3: CASSQDQDRSRGYTF. The CDR3 region has the DNA TGTGCCAGCAGCCAGGACCAGGACAGGTCGAGGGGCTACACCTTC.

This clonotype was seen more than once but under ten times. The chain combines TRBV9 with TRBJ2-7, with D hard to call. V was pared by 4 bases and J by 3 bases, with 14 bases between. Germline V lookup: CDR1 SGDLS, CDR2 YYNGEE. The CDR3 contains 14 residues. Here the CDR3 reads CASSPSGRFYEQYF. In DNA, the CDR3 is TGTGCCAGCAGCCCTAGTGGACGATTCTACGAGCAGTACTTC.

This clonotype was observed a handful of times. The chain has TRBV15 and TRBJ2-7; 9 bases map to TRBD1. The CDR3 totals 14 residues. The germline V gene has CDR1 LNHNV and CDR2 YYDKDF (reference sequence). J lost 6 bases, V lost 3 bases, and 6 bases had no gene match. The DNA for the CDR3 is TGTGCCACCAGCAGGGACAGGGGTGGCCGCGAGCAGTACTTC. Residues: CATSRDRGGREQYF.

This clonotype was seen many times. The rearrangement joins TRBV7-3 to TRBJ1-5; no definite D call. The germline CDR1 and CDR2 sequences are SGHTA and FQGTGA. V lost 4 bases to trimming and J lost 3 bases, with 4 bases between them. There are 12 residues in the CDR3. The CDR3 sequence: CASSSINQPQHF. As DNA, the CDR3 is TGTGCCAGCAGCTCGATCAATCAGCCCCAGCATTTT.

Regarding this clonotype: A read error may produce the germline difference seen at one junction end. The gene calls are TRBV30 and TRBJ1-1, with D unclear. CDR3 size: 10 residues. The germline gives CDR1 GTSNPN, CDR2 SVGIG (reference sequence). For the CDR3, the DNA is TGTGCCGGTGGAGGTCCAGGAGGTGTCTTT. It specifies CAGGGPGGVF. The full variable domain, in which reference TRBV30 and TRBJ1-1 provide the parts outside the CDR3, is SQTIHQWPATLVQPVGSPLSLECTVEGTSNPNLYWYRQAAGRGLQLLFYSVGIGQISSEVPQNLSASRPQDRQFILSSKKLLLSDSGFYLCAGGGPGGVFGQGTRLTVV.